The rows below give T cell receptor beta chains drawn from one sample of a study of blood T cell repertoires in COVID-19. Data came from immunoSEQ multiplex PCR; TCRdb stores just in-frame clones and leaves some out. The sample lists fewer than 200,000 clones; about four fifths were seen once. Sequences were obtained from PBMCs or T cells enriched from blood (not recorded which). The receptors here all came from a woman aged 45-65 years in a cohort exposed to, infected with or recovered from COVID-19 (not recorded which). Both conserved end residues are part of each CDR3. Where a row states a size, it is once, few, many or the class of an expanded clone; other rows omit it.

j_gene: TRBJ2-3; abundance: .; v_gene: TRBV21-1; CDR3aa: CAKRGWTDTQYF
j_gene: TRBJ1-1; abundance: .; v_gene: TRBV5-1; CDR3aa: CASSVTGYTEAFF
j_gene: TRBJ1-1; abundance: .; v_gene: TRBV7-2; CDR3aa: CASSLYEGARTEAFF
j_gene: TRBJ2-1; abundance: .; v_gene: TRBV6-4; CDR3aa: CASSPGTGGYNEQFF
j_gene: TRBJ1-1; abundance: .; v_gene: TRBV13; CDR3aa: CASSLRPPGGEDEAFF
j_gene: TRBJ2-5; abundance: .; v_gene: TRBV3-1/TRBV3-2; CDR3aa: CASSQIGGGETQYF
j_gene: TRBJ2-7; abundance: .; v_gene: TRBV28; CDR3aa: CASSLPGGDEQYF
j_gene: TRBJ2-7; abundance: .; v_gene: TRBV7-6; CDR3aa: CASSRGTVEAYEQYF
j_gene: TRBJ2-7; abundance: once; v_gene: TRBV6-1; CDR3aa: CASSELVRGLTGEQYF
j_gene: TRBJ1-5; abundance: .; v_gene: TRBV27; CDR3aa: CASSLDRDNQPQHF
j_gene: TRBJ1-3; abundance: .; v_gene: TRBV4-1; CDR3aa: CASSQRTGSGNTIYF
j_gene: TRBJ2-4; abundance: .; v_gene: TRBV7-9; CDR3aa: CASSLVKSGQGATKNIQYF
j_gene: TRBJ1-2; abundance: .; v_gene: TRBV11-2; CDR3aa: CASSEGFYGYTF
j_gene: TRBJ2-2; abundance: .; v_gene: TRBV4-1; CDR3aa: CASGPTGGRGTGELFF
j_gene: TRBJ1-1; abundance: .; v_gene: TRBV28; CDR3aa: CASRLITGGDTEAFF
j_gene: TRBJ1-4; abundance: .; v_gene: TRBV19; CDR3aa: CASSVREYNEKLFF
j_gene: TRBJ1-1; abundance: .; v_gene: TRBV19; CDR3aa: CASRPRGGTEAFF
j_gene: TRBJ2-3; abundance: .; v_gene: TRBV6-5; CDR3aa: CASSARDRSTDTQYF
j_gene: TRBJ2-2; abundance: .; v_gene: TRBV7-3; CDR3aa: CASSLTSSRDLTGTGELFF
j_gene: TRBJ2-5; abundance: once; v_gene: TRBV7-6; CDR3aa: CASSLSERTSGTLREETQYF
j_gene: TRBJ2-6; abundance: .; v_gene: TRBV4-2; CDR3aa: CASSQQRGGAPGANVLTF
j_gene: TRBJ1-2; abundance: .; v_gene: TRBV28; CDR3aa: CASSHRGDYGYTF
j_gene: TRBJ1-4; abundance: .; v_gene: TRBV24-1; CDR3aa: CATTRVEKLFF
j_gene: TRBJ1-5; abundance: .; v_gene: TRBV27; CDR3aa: CASSLRRGGQPQHF
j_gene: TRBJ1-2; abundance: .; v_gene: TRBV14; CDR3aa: CASSQGTVRGYTF
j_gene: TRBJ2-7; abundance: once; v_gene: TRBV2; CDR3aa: CASRITGVEQYF
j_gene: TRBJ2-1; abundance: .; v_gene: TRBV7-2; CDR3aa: CASSLVAGADVNEQFF
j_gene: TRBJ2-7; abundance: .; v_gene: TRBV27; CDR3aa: CASSEGWTSASYEQYF
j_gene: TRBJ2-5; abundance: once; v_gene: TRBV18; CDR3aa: CASSPGRESRMAQYF
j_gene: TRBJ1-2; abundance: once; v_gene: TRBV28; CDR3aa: CASSFVDDPGGYGYTF
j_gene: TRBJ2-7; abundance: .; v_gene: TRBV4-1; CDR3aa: CASSYGQGEYEQYF
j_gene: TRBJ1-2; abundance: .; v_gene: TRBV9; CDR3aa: CASSVQGMDYGYTF
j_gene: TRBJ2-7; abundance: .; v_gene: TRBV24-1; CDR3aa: CATSDQTSGSYEQYF
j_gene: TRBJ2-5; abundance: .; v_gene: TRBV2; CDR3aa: CASTGTGGRETQYF
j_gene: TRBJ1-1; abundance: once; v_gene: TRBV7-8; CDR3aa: CASSLGMNTEAFF
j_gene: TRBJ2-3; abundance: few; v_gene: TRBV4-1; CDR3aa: CASSQDRRGFGTDTQYF
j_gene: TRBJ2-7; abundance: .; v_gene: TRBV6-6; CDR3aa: CASSYGVTGGHEQYF
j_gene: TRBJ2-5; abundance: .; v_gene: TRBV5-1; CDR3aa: CASSLADRQETQYF
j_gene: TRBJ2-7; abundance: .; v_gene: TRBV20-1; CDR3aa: CSAREGQPRYF
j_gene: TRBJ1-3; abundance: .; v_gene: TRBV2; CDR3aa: CARGGQGRNTIYF
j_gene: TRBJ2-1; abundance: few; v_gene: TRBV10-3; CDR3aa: CAIRKTGTGNNEQFF
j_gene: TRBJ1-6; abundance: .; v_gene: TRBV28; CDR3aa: CASSFTGTNYNSPLHF
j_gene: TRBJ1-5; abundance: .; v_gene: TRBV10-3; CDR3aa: CAISESTGLEQPQHF
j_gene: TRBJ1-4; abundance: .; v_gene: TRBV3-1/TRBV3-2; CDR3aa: CASSQDPGDGEKLFF